These 15 T cell receptor beta chains share one sample of origin, sequenced in a study of tumor-infiltrating lymphocytes in primary liver carcinoma. TCR beta cDNA was prepared out of roughly 0.45 ug total RNA by means of a constant-region primer. A slightly modified ARM-PCR protocol with three nested multiplex PCR rounds produced these TCR beta libraries. Researchers ran the first two PCR rounds for roughly 11 cycles each with TRBV1-TRBV30 forward primers and a C-beta reverse primer. TCRdb ran MiXCR on the multiplex PCR reads and lists one entry per CDR3 protein. The sample yields roughly 330,000 distinct CDR3 sequences, about two thirds seen once. Blood RNA originated from unsorted whole blood, with germline DNA additionally extracted. Sequencing used peripheral blood. These receptors originate from a man between 40 and 49 years old with primary liver carcinoma and hepatitis B virus infection.

Concerning this clonotype itself: A much larger clone differs from this one at a single base, so this may be a read error. V gene TRBV6-1 combines with J gene TRBJ2-2, with D perhaps TRBD1 (6 bases). Germline loops: CDR1 MNHNS, CDR2 SASEGT. The ends were cut back, 5 bases at V and 4 bases at J, with 14 bases in the middle. The CDR3 contains 15 residues. The CDR3 loop is CASSRDQGPTGELFF. The CDR3 DNA reads as TGTGCCAGCAGTCGGGACCAGGGGCCCACCGGGGAGCTGTTTTTT.

With regard to this clonotype: A read error may be the cause here, since a much bigger clone is one base away. This sequence joins TRBV6-1 and TRBJ2-5; no firm D call. The germline gives CDR1 MNHNS, CDR2 SASEGT. CDR3 length equals 13 residues. The CDR3 reads CTSSRENKETQYF. The CDR3 DNA sequence: TGTACCAGCAGCCGCGAGAACAAAGAGACCCAGTACTTC.

V gene TRBV11-2 combines with J gene TRBJ2-1, with 11 bases lining up with TRBD2. This CDR3 is 14 amino acids long. Germline loops: CDR1 SGHAT, CDR2 FQNNGV. Trimming cost V 10 bases and J 9 bases; bases outside gene matches: 11. The CDR3 protein is CANLTSGATIEQFF. Here the CDR3 DNA reads TGTGCCAACTTGACTAGCGGGGCTACAATTGAGCAGTTCTTC.

Details on this clonotype: A read error may explain this, as a much larger clone is one base away. This chain joins TRBV6-6 and TRBJ2-1; 8 nucleotides align to TRBD2. Germline lookup yields CDR1 MNHNY and CDR2 SVGAGI (reference sequence). The CDR3 has 15 residues. The CDR3 loop reads CVSSPGTSSSSEQFF. CDR3 DNA: TGTGTCAGCAGCCCCGGGACTAGTTCCTCAAGTGAGCAGTTCTTC.

In the case of this clonotype: An end of the junction does not agree with germline; a read error may underlie this. The chain recombines TRBV11-2 with TRBJ1-6, with TRBD1 as a possible D gene (5 bases). The CDR3 loop spans 15 amino acids. The germline V gene has CDR1 SGHAT and CDR2 FQNNGV. The CDR3 sequence: CVSIRAGLESTPLHF. CDR3 sequence (DNA): TGTGTCAGCATTAGAGCAGGGTTAGAGTCTACACCCCTCCACTTT.

In regard to this clonotype: A much larger clone lies a single base off, so this may be a read error. The CDR3 carries no conserved terminal phenylalanine or tryptophan, so it likely arises from a read error. The chain carries TRBV6-5 and TRBJ1-1; TRBD1 might be the D (6 bases). Between the trimmed V and J ends, which lost 6 bases and 6 bases, there was a span of 8 bases. This CDR3 has 11 residues. In germline, CDR1 is MNHEY, CDR2 SVGAGI. CDR3 DNA sequence: TGTGCCAGCAGGTCAGGGGCTGAAGCTTTCTCT. Translation: CASRSGAEAFS.

As regards this clonotype: At one end the junction does not follow the germline gene, possibly because of a read error. The chain combines TRBV4-1 with TRBJ2-2; 8 bases match TRBD1. This CDR3 has 13 residues. From germline, CDR1 is MGHRA and CDR2 YSYEKL. In DNA, the CDR3 is TGCGCCGGCCAAGGACAGGGAGCCGGGGAGCTGTTCTTT. This translates into CAGQGQGAGELFF.

The chain is built from TRBV27 and TRBJ2-1, with TRBD2 matching 9 bases. The germline gives CDR1 MNHEY, CDR2 SMNVEV (reference sequence). The V segment lost 2 bases and the J segment 9 bases; nucleotides outside the gene matches: 8. The CDR3 is made up of 15 amino acids. The CDR3: CASSLLAGPLGEQFF. CDR3 bases: TGTGCCAGCAGTTTACTAGCGGGGCCCCTGGGTGAGCAGTTCTTC.

For this clonotype: Its ends do not fully match the called genes, so a read error is possible. This chain joins TRBV4-1 and TRBJ2-1, with a possible D match to TRBD1 (5 bases). The CDR3 spans 17 residues. The germline V gene encodes CDR1 MGHRA and CDR2 YSYEKL. CDR3 sequence: CASSQYTGPRGYNEQSF. CDR3 in DNA: TGCGCCAGCAGCCAGTATACAGGACCCCGAGGATACAATGAGCAGTCCTTC.

In the case of this clonotype: The junction differs from germline at one of its ends, possibly a read error. CDR3 bases: TGTGACAGCAGCCCCGGACTAGCGGCCACTTACGAGCAGTACTTC. Its translation: CDSSPGLAATYEQYF. This chain links TRBV11-2 with TRBJ2-7, with TRBD2 identical over 10 bases. The CDR3 covers 15 residues. Germline V gene sequence: CDR1 SGHAT, CDR2 FQNNGV.

About this clonotype: The CDR3 does not close with the conserved phenylalanine or tryptophan, likely indicating a read error. The chain couples TRBV6-1 to TRBJ2-5; the match to TRBD2 covers 12 bases. The CDR3 is 15 amino acids. Germline values: CDR1 MNHNS, CDR2 SASEGT. This CDR3 reads CVSTRLAGDLETQYI. The CDR3 nucleotides read TGTGTCAGCACCAGACTAGCGGGAGATCTAGAGACCCAGTACATC.

In regard to this clonotype: Being one base from a much bigger clone, this may be a read error. The rearrangement links TRBV29-1 to TRBJ2-1; 8 nucleotides align to TRBD2. Per germline, CDR1 SQVTM and CDR2 ANQGSEA. The CDR3 is 12 amino acids. The CDR3 spells CRVELADNEQFF. CDR3 in DNA: TGCAGAGTTGAACTAGCGGACAATGAGCAGTTCTTC.

Note on this clonotype: This may stem from a read error, because a much larger clone lies one nucleotide away. The chain combines TRBV6-5 with TRBJ1-6, with TRBD1 identical over 8 bases. This CDR3 contains 15 residues. Looked up from germline, CDR1 is MNHEY and CDR2 is SVGAGI. CDR3 DNA: TGTGCCGGCAGTTACCTGGACAGGGTCCGTTCACCCCTCCACTTT. Translation gives CAGSYLDRVRSPLHF.

Comment on this clonotype: One end of the junction is discordant with germline, which a read error may explain. The chain combines TRBV11-3 with TRBJ2-7; D is perhaps TRBD2 (6 bases). Germline loops: CDR1 SGHNT, CDR2 YENEEA. This CDR3 region has 13 residues. The CDR3 nucleotides read TGTGCCAGCATCTTAGTGGGAGGCTGCGAGCAGTACTTC. It translates to CASILVGGCEQYF.

This clonotype appeared many times. The chain is built from TRBV5-4 and TRBJ2-5, with D perhaps matching TRBD2 (5 bases). The germline V and J ends were trimmed by 3 bases and 2 bases, with 11 bases remaining between them. This CDR3 is 14 amino acids long. CDR1 is SGHNT and CDR2 is YYREEE in the germline V gene (reference sequence). The CDR3 region has the DNA TGTGCCAGCAGCTCGGCCGGGGTGCAAGAGACCCAGTACTTC. Residues: CASSSAGVQETQYF. Drawing the rest from reference TRBV5-4 and TRBJ2-5, the complete variable domain is ETGVTQSPTHLIKTRGQQVTLRCSSQSGHNTVSWYQQALGQGPQFIFQYYREEENGRGNFPPRFSGLQFPNYSSELNVNALELDDSALYLCASSSAGVQETQYFGPGTRLLVL.